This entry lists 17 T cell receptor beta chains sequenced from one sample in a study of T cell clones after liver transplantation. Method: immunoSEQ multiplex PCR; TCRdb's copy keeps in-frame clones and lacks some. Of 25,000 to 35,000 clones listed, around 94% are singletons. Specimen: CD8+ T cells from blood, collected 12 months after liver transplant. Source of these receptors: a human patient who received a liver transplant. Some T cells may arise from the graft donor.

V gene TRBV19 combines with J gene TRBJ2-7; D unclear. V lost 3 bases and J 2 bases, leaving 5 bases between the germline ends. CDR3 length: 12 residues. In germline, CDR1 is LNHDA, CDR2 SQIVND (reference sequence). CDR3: CASSIGPYEQYF. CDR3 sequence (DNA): TGTGCCAGTAGTATTGGCCCCTACGAGCAGTACTTC. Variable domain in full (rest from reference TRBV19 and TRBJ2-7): DGGITQSPKYLFRKEGQNVTLSCEQNLNHDAMYWYRQDPGQGLRLIYYSQIVNDFQKGDIAEGYSVSREKKESFPLTVTSAQKNPTAFYLCASSIGPYEQYFGPGTRLTVT.

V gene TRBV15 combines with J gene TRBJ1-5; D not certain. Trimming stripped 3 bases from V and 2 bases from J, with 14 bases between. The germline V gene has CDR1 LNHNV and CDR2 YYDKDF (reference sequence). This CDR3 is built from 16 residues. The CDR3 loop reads CATSRGVIEGNQPQHF. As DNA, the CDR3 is TGTGCCACCAGCAGGGGTGTAATTGAGGGCAATCAGCCCCAGCATTTT.

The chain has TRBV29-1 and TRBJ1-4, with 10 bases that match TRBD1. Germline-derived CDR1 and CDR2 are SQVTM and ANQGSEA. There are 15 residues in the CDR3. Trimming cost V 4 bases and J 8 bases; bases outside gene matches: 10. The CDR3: CSVVLTGGAGEKLFF. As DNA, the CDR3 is TGCAGCGTTGTCTTGACAGGGGGCGCGGGGGAAAAACTGTTTTTT.

The chain's CDR3 is CASRGTSGSRNTQYF. CDR3 bases: TGTGCCAGCAGGGGGACTAGCGGGAGTCGAAATACGCAGTATTTT. The chain links TRBV9 to TRBJ2-3; TRBD2 matches at 14 bases. V trimming: 5 bases; J trimming: 7 bases; junction bases outside the gene matches: 6. CDR1 is SGDLS and CDR2 is YYNGEE in the germline V gene. The CDR3 has 15 residues.

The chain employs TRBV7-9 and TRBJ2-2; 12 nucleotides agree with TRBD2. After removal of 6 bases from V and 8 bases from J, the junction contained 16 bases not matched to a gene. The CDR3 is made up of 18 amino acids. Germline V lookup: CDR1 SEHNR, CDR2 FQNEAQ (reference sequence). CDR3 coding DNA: TGTGCCAGCAGTCTTCGACTAGCGGGAGACCTGGATTTGGGGGAGCTGTTTTTT. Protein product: CASSLRLAGDLDLGELFF.

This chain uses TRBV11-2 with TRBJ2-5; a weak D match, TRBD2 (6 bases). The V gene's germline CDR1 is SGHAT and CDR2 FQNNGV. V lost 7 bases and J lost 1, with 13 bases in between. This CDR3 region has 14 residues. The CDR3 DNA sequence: TGTGCCAGCACCAGTGGGGGGTTCCAAGAGACCCAGTACTTC. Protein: CASTSGGFQETQYF.

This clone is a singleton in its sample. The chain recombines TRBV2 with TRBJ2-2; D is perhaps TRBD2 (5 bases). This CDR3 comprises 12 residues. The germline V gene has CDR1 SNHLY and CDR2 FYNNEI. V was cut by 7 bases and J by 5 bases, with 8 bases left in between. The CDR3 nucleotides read TGTGCCAGCAAGCGAGGGACCGGGGAGCTGTTTTTT. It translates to CASKRGTGELFF.

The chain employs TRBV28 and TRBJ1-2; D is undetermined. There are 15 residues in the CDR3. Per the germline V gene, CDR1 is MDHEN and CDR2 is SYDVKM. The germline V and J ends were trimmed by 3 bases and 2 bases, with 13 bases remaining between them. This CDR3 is CASSFRFVRNYGYTF. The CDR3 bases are TGTGCCAGCAGTTTTCGGTTTGTCAGGAACTATGGCTACACCTTC.

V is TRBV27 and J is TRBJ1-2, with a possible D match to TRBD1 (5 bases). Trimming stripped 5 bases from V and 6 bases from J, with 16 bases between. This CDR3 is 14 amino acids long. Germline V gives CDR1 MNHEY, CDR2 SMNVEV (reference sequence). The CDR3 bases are TGTGCCAGCAGTCCCATCGGGACTATCCATGGCTACACCTTC. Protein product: CASSPIGTIHGYTF.

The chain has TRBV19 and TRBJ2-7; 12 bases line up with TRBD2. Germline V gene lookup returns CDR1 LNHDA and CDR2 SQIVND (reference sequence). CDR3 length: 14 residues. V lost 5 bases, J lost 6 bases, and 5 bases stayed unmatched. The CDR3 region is CASSPGLAGFEQYF. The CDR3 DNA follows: TGTGCCAGTAGTCCGGGACTAGCGGGTTTCGAGCAGTACTTC.

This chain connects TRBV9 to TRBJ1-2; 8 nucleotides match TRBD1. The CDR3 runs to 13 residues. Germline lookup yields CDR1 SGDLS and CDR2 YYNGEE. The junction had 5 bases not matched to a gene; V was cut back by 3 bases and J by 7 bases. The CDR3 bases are TGTGCCAGCAGCGGCTCAGGGGGCCCTGGCTACACCTTC. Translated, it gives CASSGSGGPGYTF.

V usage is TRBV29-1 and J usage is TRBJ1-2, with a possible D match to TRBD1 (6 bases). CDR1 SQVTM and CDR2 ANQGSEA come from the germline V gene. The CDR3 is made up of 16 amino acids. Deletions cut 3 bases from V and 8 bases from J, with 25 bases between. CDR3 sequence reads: CSVDRPQDGGPGGYTF. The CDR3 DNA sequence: TGCAGCGTTGATCGCCCCCAAGACGGGGGGCCGGGCGGCTACACCTTC.

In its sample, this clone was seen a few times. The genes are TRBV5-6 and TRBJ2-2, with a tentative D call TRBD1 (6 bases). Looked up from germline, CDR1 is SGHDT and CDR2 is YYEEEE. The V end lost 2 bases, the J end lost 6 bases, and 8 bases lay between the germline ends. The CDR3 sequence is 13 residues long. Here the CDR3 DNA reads TGTGCCAGCAGCTTACAGGGAGCCGGGGAGCTGTTTTTT. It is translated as CASSLQGAGELFF.

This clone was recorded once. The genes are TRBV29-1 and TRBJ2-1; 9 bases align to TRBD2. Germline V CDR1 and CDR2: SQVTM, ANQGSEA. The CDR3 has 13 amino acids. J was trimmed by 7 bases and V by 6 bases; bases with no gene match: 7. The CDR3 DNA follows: TGCAGCGTAGGTAGCGGGAGCCAGAATGAGCAGTTCTTC. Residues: CSVGSGSQNEQFF.

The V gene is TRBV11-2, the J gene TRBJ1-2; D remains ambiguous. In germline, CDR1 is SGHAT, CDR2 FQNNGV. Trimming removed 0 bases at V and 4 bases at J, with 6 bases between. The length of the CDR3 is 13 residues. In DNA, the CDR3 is TGTGCCAGCAGCTTAGAGGGATTCTATGGCTACACCTTC. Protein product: CASSLEGFYGYTF.

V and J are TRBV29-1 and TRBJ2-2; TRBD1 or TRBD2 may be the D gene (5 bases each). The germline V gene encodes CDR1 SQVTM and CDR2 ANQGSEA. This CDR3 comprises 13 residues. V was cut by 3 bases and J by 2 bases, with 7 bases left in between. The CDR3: CSVEGDNTGELFF. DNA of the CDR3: TGCAGCGTTGAGGGGGATAACACCGGGGAGCTGTTTTTT.

This chain's CDR3 is CASSGESGVSYNEQFF. CDR3 nucleotide sequence: TGTGCCAGCAGCGGGGAATCGGGGGTCTCCTACAATGAGCAGTTCTTC. This chain links TRBV9 with TRBJ2-1, with D tentatively TRBD2 (6 bases). CDR1 is SGDLS, CDR2 YYNGEE, per germline. The V and J ends lost 3 bases and 0 bases respectively, with 13 bases between them. The CDR3 contains 16 residues.